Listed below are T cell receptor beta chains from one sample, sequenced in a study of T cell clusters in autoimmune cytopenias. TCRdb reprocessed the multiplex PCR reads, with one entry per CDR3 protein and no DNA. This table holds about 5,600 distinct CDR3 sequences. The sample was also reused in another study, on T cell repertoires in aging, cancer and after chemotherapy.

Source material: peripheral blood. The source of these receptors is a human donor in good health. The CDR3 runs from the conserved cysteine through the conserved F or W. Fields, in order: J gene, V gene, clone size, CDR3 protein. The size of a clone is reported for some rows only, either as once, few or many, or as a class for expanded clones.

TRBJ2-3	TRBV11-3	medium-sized	CASSLEGQYGPPHSTDTQYF
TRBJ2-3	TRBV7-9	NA	CASTLVGGPEDTQYF
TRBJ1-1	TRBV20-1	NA	CSARVGLLNTEAFF
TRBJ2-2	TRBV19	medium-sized	CASSTDLGGELFF
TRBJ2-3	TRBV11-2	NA	CASSLLAGGSDTQYF
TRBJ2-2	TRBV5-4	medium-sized	CASSLGRDRANTGELFF
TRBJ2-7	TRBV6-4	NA	CASSDARDRVSYEQYF
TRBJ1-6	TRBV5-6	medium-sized	CASSLLGFQDSPLHF
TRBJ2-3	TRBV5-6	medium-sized	CASSPLAGAADTQYF
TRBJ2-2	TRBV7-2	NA	CASNKLAGNTGELFF
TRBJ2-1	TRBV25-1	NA	CASSDGTSVLNEQFF
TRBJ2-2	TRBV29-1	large	CSAPGGGELFF
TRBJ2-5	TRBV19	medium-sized	CASGTGKGGVRETQYF
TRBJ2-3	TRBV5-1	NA	CASSLGDTISTDTQYF
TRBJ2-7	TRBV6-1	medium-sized	CASTLSEGPTYEQYF
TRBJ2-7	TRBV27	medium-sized	CASRPGTSIHEQYF
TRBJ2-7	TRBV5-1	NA	CASSSQGQGDYEQYF
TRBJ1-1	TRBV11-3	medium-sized	CASSLGREGTEAFF
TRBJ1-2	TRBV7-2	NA	CASSLVAQDRIYGYTF
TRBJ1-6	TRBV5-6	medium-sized	CASSLAGNSPLHF
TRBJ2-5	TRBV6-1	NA	CASSATGGVETQYF
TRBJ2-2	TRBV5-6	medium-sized	CASSLEPNTGELFF
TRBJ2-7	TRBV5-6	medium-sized	CASSLATAYEQYF
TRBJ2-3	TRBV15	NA	CATSTGLAGVQSTDTQYF
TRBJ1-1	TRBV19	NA	CASENRGRNMNTEAFF
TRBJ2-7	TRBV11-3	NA	CASSFIRGAGEQYF